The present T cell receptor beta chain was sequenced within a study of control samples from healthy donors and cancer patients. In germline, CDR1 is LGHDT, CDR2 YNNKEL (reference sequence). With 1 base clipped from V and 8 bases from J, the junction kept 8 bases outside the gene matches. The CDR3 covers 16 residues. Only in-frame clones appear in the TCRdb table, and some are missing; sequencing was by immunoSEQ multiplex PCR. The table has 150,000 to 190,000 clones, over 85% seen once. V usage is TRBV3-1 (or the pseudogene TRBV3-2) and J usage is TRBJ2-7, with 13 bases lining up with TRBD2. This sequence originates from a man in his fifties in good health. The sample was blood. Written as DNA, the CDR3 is TGTGCCAGCAGCCAAGGTTTTTCCGGGACTAGCGGGAAGCAGTACTTC. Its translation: CASSQGFSGTSGKQYF.